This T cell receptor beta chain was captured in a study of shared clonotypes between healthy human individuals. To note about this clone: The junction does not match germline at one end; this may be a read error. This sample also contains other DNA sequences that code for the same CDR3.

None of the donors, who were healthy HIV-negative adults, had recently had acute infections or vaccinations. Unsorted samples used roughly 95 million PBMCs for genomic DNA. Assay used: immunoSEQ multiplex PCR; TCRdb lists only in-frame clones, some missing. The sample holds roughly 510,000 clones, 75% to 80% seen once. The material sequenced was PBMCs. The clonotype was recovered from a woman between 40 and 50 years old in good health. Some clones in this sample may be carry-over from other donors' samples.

The DNA for the CDR3 is TGTGCCAGCAGTCTATCTGGGACGGGTACATATGGCTACACCTTC. This codes for CASSLSGTGTYGYTF. The chain is built from TRBV27 and TRBJ1-2; possible D gene TRBD1, 5 bases. Germline CDR1 reads MNHEY; CDR2 reads SMNVEV (reference sequence). The CDR3 runs 15 residues.